The clone carrying this T cell receptor beta chain was recorded many times. Its antigen is currently unknown. The source of the sample is a study of T cells in Graves' hyperthyroidism and ophthalmopathy. Study-level points and caveats: Ophthalmopathy stood apart from stable hyperthyroidism in a 13 V-J model. Median prediction lead before ophthalmopathy onset was 6.5 to 7 months with the model.

The V gene's germline CDR1 is MNHEY and CDR2 SMNVEV (reference sequence). Trimming pared 0 bases from V and 0 bases from J, leaving 3 bases between. The CDR3 sequence is 15 residues long. TCR beta CDR3 region amplification was performed from RNA transcripts. With the HTBI primer set, the TCR CDR3 went through a first round of RT-PCR. One entry per CDR3 protein, called by TCRdb with MiXCR from the multiplex PCR reads. The sample records more than 50,000 distinct CDR3 sequences, roughly 52% being singletons. Sequencing was performed on blood. The rearrangement uses TRBV27 and TRBJ2-6; unclear D gene. The receptor comes from a woman between 25 and 40 years old with Graves' ophthalmopathy. The CDR3 nucleotides are TGTGCCAGCAGTTTATCGGGCTCTGGGGCCAACGTCCTGACTTTC. It codes for CASSLSGSGANVLTF.